Below are 29 T cell receptor beta chains sequenced from a single sample in a study of vaccination and CD4 T cells after COVID-19. Once obtained from cultured CD4+ T cells, the DNA was sequenced using the Oncomine TCR Beta short-read assay. TCRdb ran MiXCR on the PCR reads and lists one entry per CDR3 protein. The table has about 20,000 distinct CDR3 sequences, 45% to 70% seen once. Treatment specified: roughly 11-day PBMC culture with coronavirus spike peptide pools or control peptides (ViraFEST assay). These receptors have no identified antigens. Sequencing input: CD4+ T cells from blood, cultured in vitro. Source of these receptors: a human donor who had recovered from COVID-19.

The V gene is TRBV6-1, the J gene TRBJ1-5, with D possibly being TRBD1 (6 bases). Germline lookup yields CDR1 MNHNS and CDR2 SASEGT. V was trimmed by 7 bases and J by 3 bases, leaving 16 bases between them. The CDR3 spans 15 residues. CDR3 in amino acids: CASTHRVLDNQPQHF. The CDR3 nucleotides are TGTGCCAGCACCCACAGGGTACTGGACAATCAGCCCCAGCATTTT.

This clonotype has only a few counts. The chain joins TRBV20-1 to TRBJ1-5; maybe TRBD1 (5 bases). Trimming removed 1 base at V and 4 bases at J, with 11 bases between. Germline CDR1 reads DFQATT; CDR2 reads SNEGSKA (reference sequence). The CDR3 loop spans 14 amino acids. The CDR3 loop reads CSARGTKGNQPQHF. For the CDR3, the DNA is TGCAGTGCTAGAGGGACCAAGGGGAATCAGCCCCAGCATTTT.

The chain uses TRBV29-1 and TRBJ2-1, with 8 bases matching TRBD1. The ends lost 4 bases at V and 6 bases at J; junction bases unmatched: 8. The CDR3 length is 14 residues. Per germline, CDR1 SQVTM and CDR2 ANQGSEA. CDR3 in DNA: TGCAGCGTTGGGTTAGGACAGGGTGGCAATGAGCAGTTCTTC. This encodes CSVGLGQGGNEQFF.

The V gene is TRBV27, the J gene TRBJ2-3; TRBD2 matches 8 bases. The V gene end was trimmed by 2 bases and the J gene end by 2 bases; junction bases not matched to a gene: 6. Germline lookup yields CDR1 MNHEY and CDR2 SMNVEV (reference sequence). There are 16 residues in the CDR3. CDR3 DNA sequence: TGTGCCAGCAGTTTAAGTGGCGGGGGGTACACAGATACGCAGTATTTT. Translated, it gives CASSLSGGGYTDTQYF.

This clonotype was detected once. CDR3 sequence (DNA): TGTGCCAGCAGTCCCGGGACAGGGGTGCAGCCCCAGCATTTT. Its translation: CASSPGTGVQPQHF. The chain is built from TRBV12-3 or TRBV12-4 and TRBJ1-5, with 10 bases lining up with TRBD1. The CDR3 is 14 amino acids. Unmatched junction bases numbered 5, after V lost 5 bases and J lost 7 bases.

This clonotype was counted only a few times. The chain carries TRBV15 and TRBJ1-3; D ambiguous. The CDR3 is made up of 15 amino acids. CDR1 and CDR2 (germline): LNHNV, YYDKDF (reference sequence). Trimming removed 0 bases at V and 3 bases at J, with 9 bases between. The chain's CDR3 is CATSRDKGGGNTIYF. The DNA of the CDR3 is TGTGCCACCAGCAGAGACAAGGGCGGTGGAAACACCATATATTTT. Full variable domain (rest looked up from reference TRBV15 and TRBJ1-3): DAMVIQNPRYQVTQFGKPVTLSCSQTLNHNVMYWYQQKSSQAPKLLFHYYDKDFNNEADTPDNFQSRRPNTSFCFLDIRSPGLGDTAMYLCATSRDKGGGNTIYFGEGSWLTVV.

This clonotype showed up just a few times. The genes are TRBV28 and TRBJ1-6; TRBD1 matches at 9 bases. Germline values: CDR1 MDHEN, CDR2 SYDVKM. The trim removed 6 bases at V and 9 bases at J, leaving 15 bases unmatched. CDR3 length equals 17 residues. The CDR3: CASRPGTGLFLVSPLHF. The CDR3 DNA reads as TGTGCCAGCAGGCCCGGGACAGGGTTATTTTTAGTTTCACCCCTCCACTTT.

The chain carries TRBV20-1 and TRBJ1-2, with D perhaps matching TRBD1 (6 bases). In germline, CDR1 is DFQATT, CDR2 SNEGSKA (reference sequence). This CDR3 has 14 amino acids. V gave up 6 bases and J gave up 3 bases, with 17 bases separating them. CDR3 sequence: CSAFGTTLDYGYTF. The CDR3 DNA reads as TGCAGTGCGTTCGGGACAACACTTGACTATGGCTACACCTTC.

This chain uses TRBV6-1 with TRBJ1-1, with 8 bases matching TRBD1. Germline V lookup: CDR1 MNHNS, CDR2 SASEGT. The CDR3 totals 15 residues. The V gene end was trimmed by 3 bases and the J gene end by 1 base; junction bases not matched to a gene: 4. CDR3 loop: CASSDAGQANTEAFF. The CDR3 DNA reads as TGTGCCAGCAGTGATGCGGGACAGGCGAACACTGAAGCTTTCTTT.

The V gene is TRBV2, the J gene TRBJ2-2; D unclear. V was shortened by 8 bases and J by 6 bases, with 10 bases between the two germline ends. Germline V lookup: CDR1 SNHLY, CDR2 FYNNEI. The length of the CDR3 is 12 residues. As DNA, the CDR3 is TGTGCCAGCGCACCGGGCGCCGGGGAGCTGTTTTTT. It specifies CASAPGAGELFF.

The V call is TRBV19, the J call TRBJ1-5, with D tentatively TRBD1 (6 bases). Germline loops: CDR1 LNHDA, CDR2 SQIVND (reference sequence). Trimming cost V 6 bases and J 11 bases, with 20 bases left between them. The CDR3 sequence is 14 residues long. The CDR3 nucleotides read TGTGCCAGTAGCATAATAGACAGGCCCGATTCCCAGCATTTT. As protein: CASSIIDRPDSQHF.

V usage is TRBV10-3 and J usage is TRBJ2-7; D is uncertain. The length of the CDR3 is 11 residues. CDR1 ENHRY and CDR2 SYGVKD come from the germline V gene. Between the trimmed V and J ends, which lost 2 bases and 9 bases, there was a span of 8 bases. The CDR3 nucleotides read TGTGCCATCAGTGAGGGGTTTGTGCAGTACTTC. Its protein product is CAISEGFVQYF.

The chain uses TRBV7-6 and TRBJ2-1; D is undetermined. Trimming stripped 1 base from V and 5 bases from J, with 6 bases between. CDR3 length equals 13 residues. Germline lookup yields CDR1 SGHVS and CDR2 FNYEAQ. The CDR3 protein is CASSLGPDNEQFF. The CDR3 nucleotides read TGTGCCAGCAGCTTAGGGCCGGACAATGAGCAGTTCTTC.

The V gene is TRBV12-3 or TRBV12-4, the J gene TRBJ2-1; 14 nucleotides align to TRBD2. The trim removed 8 bases at V and 7 bases at J, leaving 7 bases unmatched. The CDR3 totals 15 residues. CDR3 sequence reads: CASGGLAGGRNEQFF. CDR3 nucleotide sequence: TGTGCCAGCGGCGGACTAGCGGGGGGTAGGAATGAGCAGTTCTTC.

V is TRBV28 and J is TRBJ2-5, with D unclear. The CDR3 has 15 residues. Germline V gene lookup returns CDR1 MDHEN and CDR2 SYDVKM. V dropped 5 bases and J dropped 6 bases, with 19 bases sitting between them. CDR3 DNA: TGTGCCAGCAGTCCCCCGACCCCAGGTTCAAAGACCCAGTACTTC. Translated, it gives CASSPPTPGSKTQYF. Variable domain in full (rest from reference TRBV28 and TRBJ2-5): DVKVTQSSRYLVKRTGEKVFLECVQDMDHENMFWYRQDPGLGLRLIYFSYDVKMKEKGDIPEGYSVSREKKERFSLILESASTNQTSMYLCASSPPTPGSKTQYFGPGTRLLVL.

This clonotype was found a few times. V is TRBV7-9 and J is TRBJ1-2, with 7 positions matching TRBD1. Germline CDR1 and CDR2: SEHNR and FQNEAQ (reference sequence). The CDR3 runs to 13 residues. After removal of 4 bases from V and 4 bases from J, the junction contained 3 bases not matched to a gene. The CDR3 DNA reads TGTGCCAGCAGCTCGACAGGGATCTATGGCTACACCTTC. This gives the protein CASSSTGIYGYTF.

The V and J genes are TRBV18 and TRBJ2-2, with 9 positions matching TRBD2. There are 15 residues in the CDR3. The trim removed 4 bases at V and 5 bases at J, leaving 5 bases unmatched. Germline loops: CDR1 KGHSH, CDR2 LQKENI. In DNA, the CDR3 is TGTGCCAGCTCACAATTAGCGGGGGCGACCGGGGAGCTGTTTTTT. The encoded protein is CASSQLAGATGELFF. Using reference TRBV18 and TRBJ2-2 for the parts outside the CDR3, the full variable domain is NAGVMQNPRHLVRRRGQEARLRCSPMKGHSHVYWYRQLPEEGLKFMVYLQKENIIDESGMPKERFSAEFPKEGPSILRIQQVVRGDSAAYFCASSQLAGATGELFFGEGSRLTVL.

This clonotype was found a few times. The chain joins TRBV21-1 to TRBJ1-2; the table's D call, TRBD1, has no DNA check behind it. TRBV21-1 is flagged as a pseudogene. This CDR3 is built from 14 residues. Here the CDR3 DNA reads TGTGCCAGCAATAGTACGGGACAAGGGCATGGCTACACCTTC. As protein: CASNSTGQGHGYTF.

The chain is built from TRBV7-8 and TRBJ2-5; D may be TRBD1 (6 bases). Per germline, CDR1 SGHVS and CDR2 FQNEAQ. The CDR3 length is 13 residues. V dropped 4 bases and J dropped 4 bases, with 10 bases sitting between them. The CDR3 DNA reads as TGTGCCAGCAGCTGGATACAGGGAGAGACCCAGTACTTC. Protein product: CASSWIQGETQYF.

The genes are TRBV11-2 and TRBJ2-7, with 7 bases fitting TRBD2. The CDR3 length is 13 residues. The V and J ends lost 1 base and 3 bases, in that order; junction bases with no gene match: 0. Germline CDR1 reads SGHAT; CDR2 reads FQNNGV. The CDR3 spells CASSLGTSYEQYF. In DNA form, the CDR3 reads TGTGCCAGCAGCTTAGGGACTAGCTACGAGCAGTACTTC.

V gene TRBV10-3 combines with J gene TRBJ1-5; D unresolved. CDR1 ENHRY and CDR2 SYGVKD come from the germline V gene. Trimming stripped 0 bases from V and 0 bases from J, with 9 bases between. The CDR3 sequence is 16 residues long. In DNA form, the CDR3 reads TGTGCCATCAGTGAGTCAAGAGGGAATAGCAATCAGCCCCAGCATTTT. It is translated as CAISESRGNSNQPQHF.

This clonotype was recorded a few times. This chain joins TRBV5-4 and TRBJ1-2; the match to TRBD1 covers 9 bases. Losses at the gene ends were 4 bases for V and 2 bases for J; bases not matched to a gene: 3. The CDR3 loop spans 14 amino acids. The V gene's germline CDR1 is SGHNT and CDR2 YYREEE (reference sequence). This CDR3 reads CASSSTGGNYGYTF. As DNA, the CDR3 is TGTGCCAGCAGCAGCACAGGGGGCAACTATGGCTACACCTTC.

This sequence joins TRBV19 and TRBJ1-2; the match to TRBD1 covers 9 bases. Germline V gene sequence: CDR1 LNHDA, CDR2 SQIVND (reference sequence). With 7 bases clipped from V and 8 bases from J, the junction kept 14 bases outside the gene matches. This CDR3 region has 15 residues. CDR3 sequence (DNA): TGTGCCAGTAACATACCGGGACAGGGATTGAGCGGCTACACCTTC. Protein: CASNIPGQGLSGYTF.

This CDR3 is CASSYSPETFSGNTIYF. In DNA form, the CDR3 reads TGTGCCAGCAGTTACTCGCCTGAGACTTTCTCTGGAAACACCATATATTTT. This sequence joins TRBV6-5 and TRBJ1-3; D gene unclear. The V end was cut by 0 bases, the J end by 0 bases, with 12 bases between. From germline, CDR1 is MNHEY and CDR2 SVGAGI. CDR3 length: 17 residues.

V gene TRBV2 combines with J gene TRBJ2-7, with D maybe TRBD2 (6 bases). The CDR3 has 15 amino acids. Trimming shortened V by 7 bases and J by 3 bases, and 19 bases separated the two germline ends. Germline V gives CDR1 SNHLY, CDR2 FYNNEI. The CDR3 DNA reads as TGTGCCAGCACCCCGGGCGGGGCGCTGGGCTACGAGCAGTACTTC. It translates to CASTPGGALGYEQYF.

This clonotype came up once. The J gene is TRBJ2-2, the V gene TRBV28, with D unresolved. There are 19 residues in the CDR3. Trimming stripped 1 base from V and 0 bases from J, with 18 bases between. The germline gives CDR1 MDHEN, CDR2 SYDVKM. Here the CDR3 reads CASSLSRTLDTANTGELFF. The CDR3 DNA reads TGTGCCAGCAGTTTATCCCGAACTCTTGACACCGCGAACACCGGGGAGCTGTTTTTT.

This clonotype was detected a few times. The chain employs TRBV20-1 and TRBJ1-5, with 7 bases aligning to TRBD1. The CDR3 loop spans 14 amino acids. Germline CDR1 reads DFQATT; CDR2 reads SNEGSKA (reference sequence). V lost 6 bases, J lost 5 bases, and 10 bases stayed unmatched. The CDR3 region has the DNA TGCAGTGCAAGACAGGGTGAGGTGTATCAGCCCCAGCATTTT. Translated: CSARQGEVYQPQHF.

This clonotype is judged hyperexpanded. This chain joins TRBV12-3 or TRBV12-4 and TRBJ2-7; 7 nucleotides line up with TRBD2. The CDR3 contains 15 residues. V was pared by 1 base and J by 1 base, with 4 bases of the junction left unmatched. The CDR3 region is CASSLGRGRSYEQYF. DNA of the CDR3: TGTGCCAGCAGTTTAGGGCGGGGGAGATCCTACGAGCAGTACTTC.

The rearrangement uses TRBV6-5 and TRBJ2-1; D tentatively reads TRBD1 or TRBD2 (5 bases each). The V end was cut by 3 bases, the J end by 3 bases, with 12 bases between. Germline V CDR1 and CDR2: MNHEY, SVGAGI. This CDR3 spans 15 amino acids. As DNA, the CDR3 is TGTGCCAGCAGTTATAGATTGGGACGCTACAATGAGCAGTTCTTC. Translated: CASSYRLGRYNEQFF.